The present T cell receptor beta chain was sequenced within a study of a mutant IDH1 vaccine in newly diagnosed glioma. Looking at the study overall: Patients received vaccination from 4-6 weeks after radiotherapy alone, or with temozolomide cycles. Study results and limitations: Overall, just under 95% of patients had vaccine-induced immune responses.

V was shortened by 8 bases and J by 0 bases, with 13 bases between the two germline ends. The CDR3 sequence is 14 residues long. Looked up from germline, CDR1 is MNHEY and CDR2 is SVGAGI. Sample time point: week 11, during vaccination. Doses comprised 300 ug of mutant IDH1 20-mer peptide each, plus topical imiquimod. New WHO grade 3 or 4 astrocytomas that were IDH1-mutant and ATRX-lost occurred in the donors. Produced via immunoSEQ multiplex PCR; TCRdb's table is partial and in-frame only. The sample lists 60,000 to 75,000 clones; roughly four fifths were seen once. Concerning this clone itself: The antigen is not known.

The gene calls are TRBV6-5 and TRBJ1-1; a weak D match, TRBD1 (6 bases). The receptor was isolated from a man aged 25-40 years with glioma. The sample in question was PBMCs, obtained from a glioma patient whose treatment included an IDH1 peptide vaccine. DNA for the CDR3: TGTGCCAGCGGAAGCGGGGGGCTGAACACTGAAGCTTTCTTT. Amino acids: CASGSGGLNTEAFF.